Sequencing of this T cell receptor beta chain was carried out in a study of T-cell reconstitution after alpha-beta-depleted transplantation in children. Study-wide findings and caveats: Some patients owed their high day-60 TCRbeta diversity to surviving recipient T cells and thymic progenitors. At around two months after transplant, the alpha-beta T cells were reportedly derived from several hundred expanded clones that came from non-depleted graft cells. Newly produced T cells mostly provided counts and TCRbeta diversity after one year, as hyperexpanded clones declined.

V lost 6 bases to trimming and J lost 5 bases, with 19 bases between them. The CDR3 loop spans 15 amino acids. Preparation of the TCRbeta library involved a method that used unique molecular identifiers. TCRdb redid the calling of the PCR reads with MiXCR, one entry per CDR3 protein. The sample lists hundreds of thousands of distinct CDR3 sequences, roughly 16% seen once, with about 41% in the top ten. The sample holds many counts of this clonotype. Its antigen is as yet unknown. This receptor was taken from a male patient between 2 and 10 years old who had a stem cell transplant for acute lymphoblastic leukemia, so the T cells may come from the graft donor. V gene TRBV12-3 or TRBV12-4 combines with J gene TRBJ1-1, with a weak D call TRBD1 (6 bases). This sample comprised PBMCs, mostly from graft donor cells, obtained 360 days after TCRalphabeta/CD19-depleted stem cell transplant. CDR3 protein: CASRAWRGASTEAFF. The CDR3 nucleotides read TGTGCCAGCAGAGCATGGCGGGGGGCTTCAACTGAAGCTTTCTTT.